The 25 T cell receptor beta chains presented below share a single source sample, sequenced in a study of blood T cell repertoires in COVID-19 (dated by TCRdb to the early 2020s). The library was produced with the immunoSEQ multiplex PCR assay. What TCRdb holds here is the immuneACCESS table cut down to in-frame rearrangements. Part of the clones is not present; checked against another copy, under half of the missing clones reflect an unresolved V gene, and the others are unexplained. The sample includes 80,000 to 100,000 clones, with around 85% observed a single time. About 4.1% of the sample is taken by the ten largest. Sequenced: peripheral blood. The receptors derive from a man aged 55 to 70 with acute or convalescent COVID-19.

This chain links TRBV7-3 with TRBJ2-1; TRBD2 aligns across 9 bases. The CDR3 has 15 residues. Germline CDR1 reads SGHTA; CDR2 reads FQGTGA. V dropped 4 bases and J dropped 4; count of bases not matched to a gene: 5. In nucleotides, the CDR3 is TGTGCCAGCAGCTCCCTGACTAGCGGTTACAATGAGCAGTTCTTC. Translating it yields CASSSLTSGYNEQFF.

This rearrangement joins TRBV7-3 to TRBJ2-5, with D perhaps TRBD1 (5 bases). Germline assignment: CDR1 SGHTA and CDR2 FQGTGA. V was clipped by 8 bases and J by 7 bases, with 20 bases between them. The CDR3 length is 14 residues. The CDR3 protein is CASSPTAVFGTQYF. The CDR3 DNA reads TGTGCCAGCTCACCGACAGCAGTTTTCGGGACCCAGTACTTC.

The gene calls are TRBV19 and TRBJ2-6; 7 positions match TRBD1. The germline gives CDR1 LNHDA, CDR2 SQIVND (reference sequence). CDR3 length equals 17 residues. V was pared by 8 bases and J by 0 bases, with 10 bases of the junction left unmatched. Here the CDR3 reads CASPPGQICSGANVLTF. The CDR3 region has the DNA TGTGCCAGTCCGCCGGGACAGATATGCTCTGGGGCCAACGTCCTGACTTTC.

The chain links TRBV30 to TRBJ1-2; no clear D gene. The CDR3 totals 15 residues. Germline V lookup: CDR1 GTSNPN, CDR2 SVGIG (reference sequence). V was pared by 0 bases and J by 7 bases, with 18 bases between. For the CDR3, the DNA is TGTGCCTGGAGTGTACTTGGGAGGCCGGGGATTGGCTACACCTTC. This translates into CAWSVLGRPGIGYTF.

This clone was observed a few times. The J gene is TRBJ1-1, the V gene TRBV7-2; TRBD1 agrees at 7 bases. CDR1 and CDR2 (germline): SGHTA, FQGNSA. Trimming removed 6 bases from V and 0 bases from J; junction bases left unmatched: 4. CDR3 length: 14 amino acids. The DNA of the CDR3 is TGTGCCAGCAGACTGGGACAGTTGAACACTGAAGCTTTCTTT. Translation gives CASRLGQLNTEAFF.

The V call is TRBV10-3, the J call TRBJ1-1, with a tentative D call TRBD1 (5 bases). The germline V gene encodes CDR1 ENHRY and CDR2 SYGVKD. Trimming shortened V by 0 bases and J by 4 bases, and 9 bases separated the two germline ends. The CDR3 contains 14 residues. The CDR3 coding sequence is TGTGCCATCAGTGAGTCGGGGCGTACCACTGAAGCTTTCTTT. Its translation is CAISESGRTTEAFF.

The V and J genes are TRBV18 and TRBJ2-1; D possibly corresponds to TRBD2 (6 bases). Germline CDR1 and CDR2: KGHSH and LQKENI. This CDR3 spans 16 amino acids. V was pared by 3 bases and J by 3 bases, with 15 bases between. In DNA, the CDR3 is TGTGCCAGCTCACCGGTGGAGGGGCCCAACTACAATGAGCAGTTCTTC. It is translated as CASSPVEGPNYNEQFF.

The chain has TRBV7-2 and TRBJ2-5; the match to TRBD2 covers 10 bases. Germline V gene lookup returns CDR1 SGHTA and CDR2 FQGNSA. The CDR3 is made up of 16 amino acids. V trimming: 4 bases; J trimming: 5 bases; junction bases outside the gene matches: 10. CDR3 region: CASSSPLAGVGETQYF. The DNA of the CDR3 is TGTGCCAGCAGCTCCCCTCTAGCGGGAGTTGGGGAGACCCAGTACTTC.

The J gene is TRBJ2-5, the V gene TRBV6-1, with a possible D match to TRBD1 (5 bases). Per the germline V gene, CDR1 is MNHNS and CDR2 is SASEGT. The CDR3 is 12 residues long. Trimming cost V 3 bases and J 5 bases, with 7 bases left between them. This chain's CDR3 is CASSEPGETQYF. DNA of the CDR3: TGTGCCAGCAGTGAGCCAGGGGAGACCCAGTACTTC.

This chain joins TRBV29-1 and TRBJ2-1; a weak D match, TRBD2 (5 bases). This CDR3 spans 14 amino acids. The ends were cut back, 1 base at V and 2 bases at J, with 9 bases in the middle. Per the germline V gene, CDR1 is SQVTM and CDR2 is ANQGSEA. The chain's CDR3 is CSVEGYGAYNEQFF. CDR3 DNA: TGCAGCGTTGAAGGTTACGGGGCCTACAATGAGCAGTTCTTC.

The CDR3 nucleotides read TGTGCCAGCAGCCGAGGACAGGGAACCCTGAACACTGAAGCTTTCTTT. Protein sequence: CASSRGQGTLNTEAFF. V gene TRBV3-1 (or the pseudogene TRBV3-2) combines with J gene TRBJ1-1; TRBD1 matches at 8 bases. V lost 4 bases to trimming and J lost 0 bases; unmatched junction nucleotides: 7. Germline lookup yields CDR1 LGHDT and CDR2 YNNKEL (reference sequence). The length of the CDR3 is 16 residues.

The chain combines TRBV29-1 with TRBJ2-5, with 7 bases matching TRBD1. The ends lost 7 bases at V and 4 bases at J; junction bases unmatched: 9. This CDR3 comprises 13 residues. CDR1 and CDR2 (germline): SQVTM, ANQGSEA. The CDR3 DNA follows: TGCAGCGCTCGTCACAGGGGTGGAGAGACCCAGTACTTC. It is translated as CSARHRGGETQYF.

Written as DNA, the CDR3 is TGTGCCAGTAGTATAGTGGCAGGGGGATCCACCGGGGAGCTGTTTTTT. The encoded protein is CASSIVAGGSTGELFF. The genes are TRBV19 and TRBJ2-2, with 7 nucleotides matching TRBD1. The CDR3 contains 16 residues. J was trimmed by 4 bases and V by 1 base; bases with no gene match: 6. CDR1 and CDR2 from the germline V gene are LNHDA and SQIVND (reference sequence).

This clone has a handful of counts. The chain has TRBV30 and TRBJ1-6; 9 bases fit TRBD1. Trimming at V came to 1 base and at J to 7 bases, leaving 5 bases not matched to a gene. The CDR3 sequence is 15 residues long. Germline V gives CDR1 GTSNPN, CDR2 SVGIG (reference sequence). The CDR3 here is CAWSGQGVTNSPLHF. The DNA of the CDR3 is TGTGCCTGGAGTGGACAGGGGGTAACAAATTCACCCCTCCACTTT. Combining the CDR3 with reference TRBV30 and TRBJ1-6 gives the whole variable domain SQTIHQWPATLVQPVGSPLSLECTVEGTSNPNLYWYRQAAGRGLQLLFYSVGIGQISSEVPQNLSASRPQDRQFILSSKKLLLSDSGFYLCAWSGQGVTNSPLHFGNGTRLTVT.

The chain recombines TRBV30 with TRBJ1-1, with D unclear. Germline V lookup: CDR1 GTSNPN, CDR2 SVGIG (reference sequence). This CDR3 comprises 14 residues. The V end lost 3 bases, the J end lost 4 bases, and 15 bases lay between the germline ends. CDR3 in amino acids: CAWSYSRVGTEAFF. The CDR3 DNA reads as TGTGCCTGGAGCTATAGCCGCGTGGGCACTGAAGCTTTCTTT.

This clone was observed a few times. The chain joins TRBV11-2 to TRBJ2-7, with TRBD1 matching over 11 bases. Germline CDR1 reads SGHAT; CDR2 reads FQNNGV. J lost 2 bases, V lost 1 base, and 10 bases had no gene match. CDR3 length: 18 amino acids. CDR3 region: CASSLVSRDRGTPYEQYF. The CDR3 nucleotides are TGTGCCAGCAGCTTAGTATCCAGGGACAGGGGGACCCCCTACGAGCAGTACTTC.

This chain connects TRBV28 to TRBJ1-2, with D tentatively TRBD1 (5 bases). Germline CDR1 reads MDHEN; CDR2 reads SYDVKM. The CDR3 runs to 16 residues. V lost 6 bases and J 4 bases, leaving 21 bases between the germline ends. The CDR3 loop is CASSSLGQQLFYGYTF. The CDR3 DNA reads as TGTGCCAGCAGCTCCCTGGGGCAGCAGCTCTTCTATGGCTACACCTTC.

The chain has TRBV6-5 and TRBJ1-1; a weak D match, TRBD1 (6 bases). Germline-derived CDR1 and CDR2 are MNHEY and SVGAGI. The length of the CDR3 is 13 residues. Trimming removed 6 bases at V and 0 bases at J, with 8 bases between. The CDR3 DNA follows: TGTGCCAGCAGGAACAGGGTGAACACTGAAGCTTTCTTT. Protein product: CASRNRVNTEAFF.

This clone was observed a few times. The V call is TRBV28, the J call TRBJ2-3; TRBD1 is a possible D gene (6 bases). V dropped 6 bases and J dropped 9 bases, with 13 bases sitting between them. Germline CDR1 is MDHEN and CDR2 is SYDVKM. The CDR3 is 12 amino acids. Here the CDR3 DNA reads TGTGCCAGCAGCCAGGGGACCCTGACGCAGTATTTT. This translates into CASSQGTLTQYF.

V is TRBV14 and J is TRBJ2-3; 11 positions agree with TRBD2. This CDR3 region has 17 residues. From germline, CDR1 is SGHDN and CDR2 FVKESK. V gave up 1 base and J gave up 2 bases; unmatched junction bases: 5. Here the CDR3 DNA reads TGTGCCAGCAGCCAAGCGCTGGGACTAGCGGTCACAGATACGCAGTATTTT. This gives the protein CASSQALGLAVTDTQYF.

The CDR3 region is CASSEFRDGKNIQYF. For the CDR3, the DNA is TGTGCCAGCAGTGAATTCAGGGATGGCAAAAACATTCAGTACTTC. This chain connects TRBV28 to TRBJ2-4; perhaps TRBD1 as D (5 bases). CDR3 length: 15 residues. Germline V gene sequence: CDR1 MDHEN, CDR2 SYDVKM. V was pared by 5 bases and J by 3 bases, with 14 bases between.

This clone was recorded once. This sequence joins TRBV7-2 and TRBJ2-1; unclear D gene. V lost 2 bases to trimming and J lost 1 base, with 9 bases between them. This CDR3 has 15 amino acids. Looked up from germline, CDR1 is SGHTA and CDR2 is FQGNSA. The CDR3 here is CASSLQAGSYNEQFF. The CDR3 DNA reads TGTGCCAGCAGCTTACAGGCAGGATCCTACAATGAGCAGTTCTTC.

The chain links TRBV4-1 to TRBJ2-1; 8 positions agree with TRBD2. The CDR3 length is 15 residues. The V segment lost 0 bases and the J segment 7 bases; nucleotides outside the gene matches: 5. Germline loops: CDR1 MGHRA, CDR2 YSYEKL. CDR3 loop: CASSQDATSVNEQFF. The CDR3 DNA reads TGCGCCAGCAGCCAAGACGCGACTAGCGTGAATGAGCAGTTCTTC.

V and J are TRBV7-6 and TRBJ1-1; weak D call: TRBD1 (5 bases). The germline V gene encodes CDR1 SGHVS and CDR2 FNYEAQ. V was trimmed by 5 bases and J by 1 base, leaving 8 bases between them. The CDR3 runs to 13 residues. CDR3 loop: CASSRTGNTEAFF. The DNA for the CDR3 is TGTGCCAGCAGCCGTACAGGGAACACTGAAGCTTTCTTT.

The chain joins TRBV6-2 or TRBV6-3 to TRBJ1-2, with D unresolved. The CDR3 consists of 12 residues. Trimming took off 5 bases at V and 1 base at J, with 5 bases between the two ends. Germline V gene sequence: CDR1 MNHEY, CDR2 SVGEGT. The CDR3 loop reads CASSQDNYGYTF. The CDR3 DNA reads as TGTGCCAGCAGTCAGGATAACTATGGCTACACCTTC.